The 13 T cell receptor beta chains given below trace back to one sample, sequenced in a study of cytomegalovirus exposure and HLA in healthy donors (dated by TCRdb to 2016 to 2017). Libraries were made using the immunoSEQ multiplex PCR assay. The multiplex PCR relied on a mix of 60 forward primers for TCR Vbeta segments and 13 reverse primers for TCR Jbeta segments. TCRdb provides this immuneACCESS table in a form limited to in-frame rearrangements. Some clones are lacking; in checked studies, under half of them reflect an unresolved V gene, and why the rest are absent is not known. Counted in this sample were more than 80,000 clones; about four fifths of them appeared once. Around 6.4% of the sample comes from the top ten. The sequencing input was PBMCs. These receptors were taken from a man aged 18 to 30 in good health and CMV-seropositive.

This clone appeared a single time. The chain joins TRBV7-8 to TRBJ2-7; the match to TRBD2 covers 7 bases. With 4 bases clipped from V and 4 bases from J, the junction kept 10 bases outside the gene matches. The CDR3 spans 15 residues. Germline V gene lookup returns CDR1 SGHVS and CDR2 FQNEAQ. The CDR3 sequence: CASSSRGRWLYEQYF. The DNA of the CDR3 is TGTGCCAGCAGCTCACGCGGGAGATGGCTTTACGAGCAGTACTTC.

This clone was found once. The J gene is TRBJ2-2, the V gene TRBV4-2, with TRBD2 matching 8 bases. V lost 0 bases and J lost 0; bases outside the gene matches: 6. Germline V gene sequence: CDR1 LGHNA, CDR2 YNFKEQ. The CDR3 extends over 18 amino acids. CDR3 in amino acids: CASSQEALAGPNTGELFF. CDR3 DNA sequence: TGTGCCAGCAGCCAAGAGGCGCTAGCGGGTCCGAACACCGGGGAGCTGTTTTTT.

J is TRBJ1-2 and V is TRBV29-1; no clear D. V lost 5 bases and J 2 bases, leaving 12 bases between the germline ends. This CDR3 spans 13 amino acids. The germline gives CDR1 SQVTM, CDR2 ANQGSEA. CDR3 coding DNA: TGCAGCGTTATCCCCACAGCAAACTATGGCTACACCTTC. Translated: CSVIPTANYGYTF.

This clone occurred a few times. The chain is built from TRBV13 and TRBJ1-5, with 7 bases that match TRBD1. The V gene's germline CDR1 is PRHDT and CDR2 FYEKMQ (reference sequence). This CDR3 spans 14 amino acids. V shed 5 bases, J shed 5 bases, and the junction held 6 bases outside the gene matches. The CDR3, as DNA: TGTGCCAGCAGCCAGGGCAGGGGGGATCAGCCCCAGCATTTT. Amino acids: CASSQGRGDQPQHF.

The chain has TRBV7-9 and TRBJ2-3; D might be TRBD1 (5 bases). With 4 bases removed from V and 0 bases from J, the gap between germline ends came to 14 bases. This CDR3 comprises 16 residues. Per the germline V gene, CDR1 is SEHNR and CDR2 is FQNEAQ (reference sequence). The CDR3 DNA sequence: TGTGCCAGCAGCTACGCTTGGGCAGGGAGCACAGATACGCAGTATTTT. This sequence encodes CASSYAWAGSTDTQYF. Full variable domain (rest looked up from reference TRBV7-9 and TRBJ2-3): DTGVSQNPRHKITKRGQNVTFRCDPISEHNRLYWYRQTLGQGPEFLTYFQNEAQLEKSRLLSDRFSAERPKGSFSTLEIQRTEQGDSAMYLCASSYAWAGSTDTQYFGPGTRLTVL.

In its sample, this clone was seen a few times. V is TRBV6-5 and J is TRBJ2-5, with 10 bases lining up with TRBD2. The CDR3 is 15 residues long. The trim removed 6 bases at V and 5 bases at J, leaving 9 bases unmatched. Germline V gives CDR1 MNHEY, CDR2 SVGAGI. The CDR3 loop is CASRPIAGGPETQYF. CDR3 DNA sequence: TGTGCCAGCAGGCCAATAGCGGGAGGTCCTGAGACCCAGTACTTC.

This CDR3 reads CASSRSGQGRYEQYF. The CDR3 DNA is TGTGCCAGTAGCCGATCCGGACAGGGGCGCTACGAGCAGTACTTC. The chain recombines TRBV19 with TRBJ2-7, with TRBD1 matching over 9 bases. The CDR3 consists of 15 residues. V gave up 6 bases and J gave up 3 bases; unmatched junction bases: 9. Germline V gene sequence: CDR1 LNHDA, CDR2 SQIVND (reference sequence).

The genes are TRBV5-8 and TRBJ1-5; 7 nucleotides align to TRBD1. CDR3 length: 15 residues. Per the germline V gene, CDR1 is SGHTS and CDR2 is YDEGEE. V lost 4 bases to trimming and J lost 1 base; unmatched junction nucleotides: 5. CDR3 region: CASSPGQVSNQPQHF. Here the CDR3 DNA reads TGTGCCAGCAGCCCCGGACAGGTCAGCAATCAGCCCCAGCATTTT.

The V and J genes are TRBV13 and TRBJ2-7; TRBD2 matches at 9 bases. The CDR3 covers 15 residues. Germline V gene data show CDR1 as PRHDT and CDR2 as FYEKMQ (reference sequence). V was clipped by 2 bases and J by 3 bases; unmatched bases: 5. The CDR3 reads CASSLNLAGVYEQYF. CDR3 DNA sequence: TGTGCCAGCAGCTTAAATTTAGCGGGAGTCTACGAGCAGTACTTC.

V and J are TRBV6-6 and TRBJ1-1; D is possibly TRBD1 (5 bases). The V end was cut by 5 bases, the J end by 5 bases, with 15 bases between. Per germline, CDR1 MNHNY and CDR2 SVGAGI (reference sequence). This CDR3 is built from 14 residues. The CDR3 sequence: CASSPGWGGTEAFF. CDR3 DNA: TGTGCCAGCAGTCCCGGGTGGGGGGGGACTGAAGCTTTCTTT.

This clone came up once. The rearrangement uses TRBV10-3 and TRBJ1-2, with TRBD1 matching 7 bases. Germline trimming cut 10 bases from V and 1 base from J; bases unmatched to any gene: 9. Germline V CDR1 and CDR2: ENHRY, SYGVKD. The CDR3 runs 14 residues. The CDR3 DNA follows: TGTGCCACCCTAGACAGGGTTGGTAACTATGGCTACACCTTC. Amino acids: CATLDRVGNYGYTF.

The chain combines TRBV4-2 with TRBJ2-3; 9 bases fit TRBD2. Germline V gene lookup returns CDR1 LGHNA and CDR2 YNFKEQ. The CDR3 is made up of 16 amino acids. The J segment lost 2 bases and the V segment lost 1 base, leaving 4 bases of the junction unmatched. DNA for the CDR3: TGTGCCAGCAGCCAAGCCGCTAGCGGGGTCACAGATACGCAGTATTTT. The encoded protein is CASSQAASGVTDTQYF.

The V and J genes are TRBV6-5 and TRBJ2-2; D gene ambiguous. The germline V gene encodes CDR1 MNHEY and CDR2 SVGAGI. The V end lost 2 bases, the J end lost 8 bases, and 9 bases lay between the germline ends. This CDR3 region has 13 residues. The CDR3 DNA is TGTGCCAGCAGTTACAGCCACGGGGGGGAGCTGTTTTTT. This encodes CASSYSHGGELFF.